Included here is one T cell receptor beta chain sequence, with context. Libraries were prepared by immunoSEQ multiplex PCR; TCRdb keeps only in-frame clonotypes and omits some of them. This table has more than 90,000 clones, approximately 89% appearing once. The sample comes from a study of PD-L1 blockade in urothelial cancer. Time point defined: peripheral blood 6 weeks after treatment start. The study collected 1 to 8 samples per patient, pretreatment and on-treatment. Looked up from germline, CDR1 is GTSNPN and CDR2 is SVGIG (reference sequence). The CDR3 covers 12 residues. The V end was cut by 1 base, the J end by 7 bases, with 10 bases between.

The TCR comes from a man in his sixties with urothelial cancer. Sequences were derived from PBMCs, sampled around atezolizumab (anti-PD-L1) treatment. The V and J genes are TRBV30 and TRBJ1-2; the D gene is possibly TRBD1 (5 bases). CDR3 sequence reads: CAWSAGQGGYTF. The DNA of the CDR3 is TGTGCCTGGAGTGCGGGTCAGGGTGGCTACACCTTC.